Below are 4 T cell receptor beta chains sequenced from a single sample in a study of OX40 agonist ivuxolimab in advanced cancers. Only in-frame clones appear in the TCRdb table, and some are missing; sequencing was by immunoSEQ multiplex PCR. The data hold approximately 70,000 clones, with around nine tenths observed a single time. This sample comprised CD4+ or CD8+ T cells sorted from blood, obtained in a trial of the OX40 agonist ivuxolimab. The receptors derive from an adult with an advanced solid tumor such as melanoma, head and neck, liver or kidney cancer.

The rearrangement links TRBV4-2 to TRBJ2-7, with D perhaps TRBD1 or TRBD2 (5 bases each). The V end lost 0 bases, the J end lost 6 bases, and 12 bases lay between the germline ends. The CDR3 totals 14 residues. Germline CDR1 reads LGHNA; CDR2 reads YNFKEQ. The CDR3 spells CASSQDQGALEQYF. As DNA, the CDR3 is TGTGCCAGCAGCCAAGATCAGGGAGCGCTCGAGCAGTACTTC.

The V call is TRBV5-1, the J call TRBJ2-1; the D gene is possibly TRBD2 (5 bases). Germline lookup yields CDR1 SGHRS and CDR2 YFSETQ. This CDR3 is 15 amino acids long. V lost 0 bases to trimming and J lost 7 bases, with 14 bases between them. CDR3 coding DNA: TGCGCCAGCAGCTTGGATGGCAATACGGGGAATGAGCAGTTCTTC. Translated: CASSLDGNTGNEQFF. The whole variable domain, filled in from reference TRBV5-1 and TRBJ2-1, reads KAGVTQTPRYLIKTRGQQVTLSCSPISGHRSVSWYQQTPGQGLQFLFEYFSETQRNKGNFPGRFSGRQFSNSRSEMNVSTLELGDSALYLCASSLDGNTGNEQFFGPGTRLTVL.

The genes are TRBV19 and TRBJ1-5; weak D call: TRBD1 (6 bases). V shed 8 bases and J shed 1 base, with 15 bases lying between them. The length of the CDR3 is 15 residues. Germline values: CDR1 LNHDA, CDR2 SQIVND (reference sequence). CDR3 protein: CASWRGGRSNQPQHF. CDR3 DNA sequence: TGTGCCAGTTGGCGGGGGGGGCGAAGCAATCAGCCCCAGCATTTT.

The chain joins TRBV11-2 to TRBJ2-3; possible D gene TRBD2, 5 bases. Trimming cost V 2 bases and J 5 bases, with 8 bases left between them. CDR3 length equals 13 residues. Germline V gene sequence: CDR1 SGHAT, CDR2 FQNNGV. CDR3 DNA: TGTGCCAGCAGCTTAATGGGGAGAGATACGCAGTATTTT. Residues: CASSLMGRDTQYF.